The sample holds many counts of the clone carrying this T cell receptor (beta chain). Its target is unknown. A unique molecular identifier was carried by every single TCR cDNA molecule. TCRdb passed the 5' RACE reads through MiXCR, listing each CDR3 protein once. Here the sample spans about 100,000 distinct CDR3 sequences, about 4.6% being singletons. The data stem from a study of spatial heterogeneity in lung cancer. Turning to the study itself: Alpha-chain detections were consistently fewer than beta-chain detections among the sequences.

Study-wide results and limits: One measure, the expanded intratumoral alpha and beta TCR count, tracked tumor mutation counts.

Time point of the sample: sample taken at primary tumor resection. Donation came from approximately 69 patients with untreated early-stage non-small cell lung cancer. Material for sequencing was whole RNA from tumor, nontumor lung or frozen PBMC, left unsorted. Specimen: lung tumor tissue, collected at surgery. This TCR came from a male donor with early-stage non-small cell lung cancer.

CDR3 nucleotide sequence: TGCAGTGCCCCCGCCCTAGGGATAGATACGCAGTATTTT. The encoded protein is CSAPALGIDTQYF. The rearrangement links TRBV20-1 to TRBJ2-3; D remains ambiguous. CDR3 length equals 13 residues. CDR1 and CDR2 from the germline V gene are DFQATT and SNEGSKA (reference sequence). V was shortened by 6 bases and J by 5 bases, with 15 bases between the two germline ends.